The 20 T cell receptor beta chains below were found in one sample sequenced in a study of blood T cell repertoires in COVID-19. Libraries were prepared by immunoSEQ multiplex PCR; TCRdb keeps only in-frame clonotypes and omits some of them. The sample contains some 150,000 clones, 80% to 85% of which appear only once. Sequencing was performed on peripheral blood. The receptors were sampled from a woman in her 70s with COVID-19, enrolled during active disease.

This chain connects TRBV11-3 to TRBJ2-5; maybe TRBD1 (6 bases). This CDR3 contains 12 residues. From germline, CDR1 is SGHNT and CDR2 YENEEA. V lost 5 bases to trimming and J lost 4 bases, with 8 bases between them. This CDR3 reads CASSLRGETQYF. DNA for the CDR3: TGTGCCAGCAGCCTCAGGGGAGAGACCCAGTACTTC.

V is TRBV6-6 and J is TRBJ1-2, with 7 bases matching TRBD1. CDR1 is MNHNY and CDR2 is SVGAGI in the germline V gene (reference sequence). The V and J ends lost 2 bases and 7 bases, in that order; junction bases with no gene match: 1. This CDR3 is 12 amino acids long. The CDR3 loop reads CASSYRGLGYTF. CDR3 coding DNA: TGTGCCAGCAGTTACAGGGGGCTTGGCTACACCTTC.

The chain joins TRBV30 to TRBJ2-7; 12 nucleotides line up with TRBD2. The CDR3 sequence is 16 residues long. V shed 1 base, J shed 6 bases, and the junction held 10 bases outside the gene matches. CDR1 and CDR2 from the germline V gene are GTSNPN and SVGIG (reference sequence). The CDR3 region is CAWSGLAGENWLEQYF. The CDR3 bases are TGTGCCTGGAGTGGACTAGCGGGAGAAAACTGGCTCGAGCAGTACTTC.

The chain links TRBV3-1 (or the pseudogene TRBV3-2) to TRBJ1-6; D might be TRBD1 (5 bases). The V and J ends lost 1 base and 9 bases respectively, with 10 bases between them. The CDR3 length is 14 residues. Looked up from germline, CDR1 is LGHDT and CDR2 is YNNKEL (reference sequence). The CDR3 DNA reads TGTGCCAGCAGCCAAGCAACAAGGGGTTCACCCCTCCACTTT. Amino acids: CASSQATRGSPLHF.

The rearrangement links TRBV11-2 to TRBJ1-1, with D possibly matching TRBD1 (6 bases). The germline V and J ends were trimmed by 5 bases and 0 bases, with 10 bases remaining between them. CDR1 is SGHAT, CDR2 FQNNGV, per germline. The CDR3 has 14 residues. This chain's CDR3 is CASSLTGMNTEAFF. The CDR3 DNA reads as TGTGCCAGCAGCCTAACAGGGATGAACACTGAAGCTTTCTTT. The full variable domain, in which reference TRBV11-2 and TRBJ1-1 provide the parts outside the CDR3, is EAGVAQSPRYKIIEKRQSVAFWCNPISGHATLYWYQQILGQGPKLLIQFQNNGVVDDSQLPKDRFSAERLKGVDSTLKIQPAKLEDSAVYLCASSLTGMNTEAFFGQGTRLTVV.

V usage is TRBV19 and J usage is TRBJ1-3, with TRBD1 matching over 12 bases. Germline CDR1 LNHDA, CDR2 SQIVND (reference sequence). The trim removed 4 bases at V and 4 bases at J, leaving 2 bases unmatched. The CDR3 totals 15 residues. The CDR3 is CASSTGQGAGNTIYF. CDR3 nucleotides: TGTGCCAGTAGTACGGGACAGGGGGCCGGAAACACCATATATTTT.

This clone was found a few times. This specimen includes other DNA sequences encoding the same CDR3. The V call is TRBV18, the J call TRBJ1-2; TRBD1 matches at 8 bases. The CDR3 totals 14 residues. V was pared by 3 bases and J by 2 bases, with 2 bases of the junction left unmatched. Per germline, CDR1 KGHSH and CDR2 LQKENI. CDR3: CASSPTGENYGYTF. Written as DNA, the CDR3 is TGTGCCAGCTCACCGACAGGGGAGAACTATGGCTACACCTTC. Drawing the rest from reference TRBV18 and TRBJ1-2, the complete variable domain is NAGVMQNPRHLVRRRGQEARLRCSPMKGHSHVYWYRQLPEEGLKFMVYLQKENIIDESGMPKERFSAEFPKEGPSILRIQQVVRGDSAAYFCASSPTGENYGYTFGSGTRLTVV.

This clone has just one count. The CDR3, as DNA: TGTGCCATCAGTGAAAGGGAAGCTAGCGGGAGAATTAGGACCGGGGAGCTGTTTTTT. Its protein is CAISEREASGRIRTGELFF. The rearrangement uses TRBV10-3 and TRBJ2-2; 10 nucleotides line up with TRBD2. Per germline, CDR1 ENHRY and CDR2 SYGVKD. With 3 bases clipped from V and 5 bases from J, the junction kept 15 bases outside the gene matches. CDR3 length equals 19 residues.

V and J are TRBV2 and TRBJ2-7; D may be TRBD1 (6 bases). Trimming removed 5 bases at V and 7 bases at J, with 18 bases between. The CDR3 covers 14 residues. Germline CDR1 is SNHLY and CDR2 is FYNNEI. The CDR3 is CASSYDRTQGEQYV. As DNA, the CDR3 is TGTGCCAGCAGTTACGACAGGACCCAGGGGGAGCAGTACGTC.

On this clone itself: Possible read error: a much larger clone is one base away. This sample also contains other DNA sequences that code for the same CDR3. The chain combines TRBV19 with TRBJ1-5, with D perhaps matching TRBD1 (6 bases). This CDR3 contains 16 residues. Trimming shortened V by 6 bases and J by 6 bases, and 21 bases separated the two germline ends. Looked up from germline, CDR1 is LNHDA and CDR2 is SQIVND (reference sequence). The CDR3 DNA is TGTGCCAGTAGATACCGGGGGGGCAGGGGTGGTCAGCCCCAGCATTTT. This sequence encodes CASRYRGGRGGQPQHF.

The rearrangement joins TRBV29-1 to TRBJ2-3; possibly TRBD2 for D (6 bases). Germline CDR1 reads SQVTM; CDR2 reads ANQGSEA. V was pared by 5 bases and J by 0 bases, with 15 bases between. The CDR3 is made up of 15 amino acids. The CDR3 DNA is TGCAGCGTTACCTACCTAGCGACTAGCACAGATACGCAGTATTTT. Protein sequence: CSVTYLATSTDTQYF.

This clone was detected once. The chain carries TRBV6-2 or TRBV6-3 and TRBJ2-1; maybe TRBD2 (5 bases). V lost 6 bases to trimming and J lost 9 bases, with 21 bases between them. Germline V gene data show CDR1 as MNHEY and CDR2 as SVGEGT. The CDR3 runs 15 residues. The CDR3 nucleotides read TGTGCCAGCAGCCCTACTAGGGCCCTGATGGTTGAGCAGTTCTTC. Its protein product is CASSPTRALMVEQFF.

This sequence joins TRBV7-9 and TRBJ1-1, with TRBD1 matching over 7 bases. J was trimmed by 7 bases and V by 5 bases; bases with no gene match: 10. CDR3 length: 14 residues. From germline, CDR1 is SEHNR and CDR2 FQNEAQ (reference sequence). CDR3 sequence: CASSTETGRGEAFF. For the CDR3, the DNA is TGTGCCAGCAGCACCGAGACAGGGCGAGGTGAAGCTTTCTTT. The whole variable domain, remainder taken from reference TRBV7-9 and TRBJ1-1, is DTGVSQNPRHKITKRGQNVTFRCDPISEHNRLYWYRQTLGQGPEFLTYFQNEAQLEKSRLLSDRFSAERPKGSFSTLEIQRTEQGDSAMYLCASSTETGRGEAFFGQGTRLTVV.

This clone occurred a few times. This chain links TRBV19 with TRBJ1-2; 9 bases align to TRBD1. The CDR3 is made up of 14 amino acids. Germline CDR1 is LNHDA and CDR2 is SQIVND (reference sequence). Losses at the gene ends were 2 bases for V and 6 bases for J; bases not matched to a gene: 4. The CDR3 here is CASSISTGGHGYTF. As DNA, the CDR3 is TGTGCCAGTAGTATATCCACAGGGGGCCATGGCTACACCTTC.

The chain couples TRBV30 to TRBJ1-2; 7 bases are shared with TRBD1. V was clipped by 6 bases and J by 0 bases; unmatched bases: 10. The CDR3 is 15 residues long. CDR1 is GTSNPN and CDR2 is SVGIG in the germline V gene (reference sequence). The CDR3 spells CACRRGPEANYGYTF. In DNA, the CDR3 is TGTGCCTGCCGGAGGGGGCCGGAGGCTAACTATGGCTACACCTTC. Supplemented by reference TRBV30 and TRBJ1-2, the full variable domain reads SQTIHQWPATLVQPVGSPLSLECTVEGTSNPNLYWYRQAAGRGLQLLFYSVGIGQISSEVPQNLSASRPQDRQFILSSKKLLLSDSGFYLCACRRGPEANYGYTFGSGTRLTVV.

This chain joins TRBV9 and TRBJ1-3; TRBD1 matches 8 bases. The germline V gene encodes CDR1 SGDLS and CDR2 YYNGEE. The CDR3 is 15 residues long. Unmatched junction bases numbered 2, after V lost 2 bases and J lost 1 base. The CDR3 DNA is TGTGCCAGCAGCGTCAGGGGGCAATCTGGAAACACCATATATTTT. This translates into CASSVRGQSGNTIYF.

The chain links TRBV6-5 to TRBJ2-5; D gene unclear. The ends were cut back, 7 bases at V and 7 bases at J, with 13 bases in the middle. The CDR3 is 12 residues long. The germline gives CDR1 MNHEY, CDR2 SVGAGI. CDR3 region: CASTNTPVTQYF. The DNA of the CDR3 is TGTGCCAGCACAAATACGCCGGTGACCCAGTACTTC.

In DNA, the CDR3 is TGTGCCAGCGAAGGGGTCTCTGGAAACACCATATATTTT. Translated: CASEGVSGNTIYF. The chain combines TRBV11-2 with TRBJ1-3; D is perhaps TRBD1 (5 bases). Per the germline V gene, CDR1 is SGHAT and CDR2 is FQNNGV. Trimming stripped 8 bases from V and 0 bases from J, with 8 bases between. The CDR3 length is 13 residues.

This rearrangement joins TRBV7-2 to TRBJ1-5; D may be TRBD1 (6 bases). Per the germline V gene, CDR1 is SGHTA and CDR2 is FQGNSA. The CDR3 is made up of 16 amino acids. Trimming stripped 0 bases from V and 5 bases from J, with 14 bases between. As DNA, the CDR3 is TGTGCCAGCAGCTTAGCCGGGACACAGCCGGATCAGCCCCAGCATTTT. This codes for CASSLAGTQPDQPQHF. The full variable domain, completed using reference TRBV7-2 and TRBJ1-5, is GAGVSQSPSNKVTEKGKDVELRCDPISGHTALYWYRQSLGQGLEFLIYFQGNSAPDKSGLPSDRFSAERTGGSVSTLTIQRTQQEDSAVYLCASSLAGTQPDQPQHFGDGTRLSIL.

The chain combines TRBV6-1 with TRBJ2-2; 12 positions agree with TRBD2. Germline assignment: CDR1 MNHNS and CDR2 SASEGT. There are 17 residues in the CDR3. J gave up 1 base and V 4 bases, and 4 bases lay outside the gene matches. The CDR3 nucleotides are TGTGCCAGCAGTGGAACACTAGCGGGGGGGAACACCGGGGAGCTGTTTTTT. It translates to CASSGTLAGGNTGELFF.